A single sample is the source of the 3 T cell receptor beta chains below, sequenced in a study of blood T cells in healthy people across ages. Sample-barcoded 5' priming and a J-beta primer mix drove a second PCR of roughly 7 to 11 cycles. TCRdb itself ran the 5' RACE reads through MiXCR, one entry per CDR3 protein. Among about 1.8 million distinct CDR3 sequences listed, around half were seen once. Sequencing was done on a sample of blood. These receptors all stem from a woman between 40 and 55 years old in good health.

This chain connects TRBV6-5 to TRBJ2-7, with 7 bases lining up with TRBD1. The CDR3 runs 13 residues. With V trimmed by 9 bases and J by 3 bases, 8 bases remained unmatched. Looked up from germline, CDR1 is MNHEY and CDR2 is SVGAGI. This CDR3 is CARMYRGDYEQYF. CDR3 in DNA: TGTGCCAGGATGTACAGGGGAGACTACGAGCAGTACTTC.

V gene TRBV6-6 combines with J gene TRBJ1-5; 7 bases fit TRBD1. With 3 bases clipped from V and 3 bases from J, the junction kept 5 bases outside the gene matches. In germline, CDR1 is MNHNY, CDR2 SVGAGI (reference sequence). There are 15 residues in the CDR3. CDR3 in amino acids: CASSYSGQTNQPQHF. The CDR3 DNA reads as TGTGCCAGCAGTTATTCGGGACAGACCAATCAGCCCCAGCATTTT.

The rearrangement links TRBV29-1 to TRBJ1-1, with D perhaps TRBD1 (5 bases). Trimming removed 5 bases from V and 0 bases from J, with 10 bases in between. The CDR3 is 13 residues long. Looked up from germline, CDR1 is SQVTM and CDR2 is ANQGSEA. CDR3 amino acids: CSVRSGMNTEAFF. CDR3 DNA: TGCAGCGTTCGATCAGGGATGAACACTGAAGCTTTCTTT.